The next 20 T cell receptor beta chains were all read from a single sample in a study of T cell repertoires in cytomegalovirus infection. One entry per CDR3 protein results from TCRdb running MiXCR on the reads. The sample holds some 500,000 distinct CDR3 sequences, 40% seen once. These TCRs are of unknown antigen specificity. The sample in question was cultured PBMCs, obtained from culture after CMV antigen stimulation. Every receptor here comes from a human donor in good health (CMV status not recorded). Some clones in this sample may be carry-over from other donors' samples.

CDR3: CASTPPRDAYEQYF. The CDR3 DNA sequence: TGTGCCAGCACCCCCCCTAGGGATGCCTACGAGCAGTACTTC. The chain employs TRBV7-1 and TRBJ2-7; D gene ambiguous. TRBV7-1 is an ORF, with its function uncertain. V was trimmed by 7 bases and J by 2 bases, leaving 15 bases between them. The CDR3 covers 14 residues.

This clonotype was seen more than once but under ten times. The chain uses TRBV7-8 and TRBJ2-5; D perhaps matches TRBD2 (5 bases). The CDR3 has 14 residues. V gave up 5 bases and J gave up 1 base, with 11 bases separating them. Germline-derived CDR1 and CDR2 are SGHVS and FQNEAQ. Here the CDR3 DNA reads TGTGCCAGCAGCCCAGAGGACTTCCAAGAGACCCAGTACTTC. Amino acids: CASSPEDFQETQYF.

The V call is TRBV19, the J call TRBJ1-4; 9 nucleotides agree with TRBD1. Looked up from germline, CDR1 is LNHDA and CDR2 is SQIVND (reference sequence). The CDR3 is made up of 17 amino acids. V trimming: 6 bases; J trimming: 3 bases; junction bases outside the gene matches: 11. The CDR3 region has the DNA TGTGCCAGTAGCACGTTATGGGGACAGGGCGCTAATGAAAAACTGTTTTTT. Translated, it gives CASSTLWGQGANEKLFF.

This clonotype appeared once. This chain uses TRBV11-2 with TRBJ2-5; 10 bases line up with TRBD2. Germline V gene sequence: CDR1 SGHAT, CDR2 FQNNGV. The CDR3 extends over 15 amino acids. Trimming at V came to 4 bases and at J to 4 bases, leaving 6 bases not matched to a gene. CDR3 residues: CASSWTSGGGETQYF. The DNA of the CDR3 is TGTGCCAGCAGCTGGACTAGCGGAGGGGGAGAGACCCAGTACTTC.

The V call is TRBV12-3 or TRBV12-4, the J call TRBJ1-3; no definite D call. The CDR3 extends over 13 amino acids. Deletions cut 5 bases from V and 7 bases from J, with 12 bases between. DNA of the CDR3: TGTGCCAGCAGTCTTCGCCAGACGAACACCATATATTTT. Amino acid sequence: CASSLRQTNTIYF.

The chain carries TRBV5-5 and TRBJ2-1; no reliable D call. CDR1 SGHKS and CDR2 YYEKEE come from the germline V gene (reference sequence). CDR3 length: 14 amino acids. V was pared by 1 base and J by 5 bases, with 10 bases between. CDR3 nucleotides: TGTGCCAGCAGCTTGTGGTACCCCAACAATGAGCAGTTCTTC. Protein sequence: CASSLWYPNNEQFF.

The table lists this clonotype with a count of one. This chain uses TRBV4-2 with TRBJ2-1; TRBD2 matches at 9 bases. The CDR3 is made up of 18 amino acids. J was trimmed by 8 bases and V by 0 bases; bases with no gene match: 14. Germline CDR1 is LGHNA and CDR2 is YNFKEQ. The CDR3 bases are TGTGCCAGCAGCCAAGATATCCCCCTTGCGGGGGGGCTGGATGAGCAGTTCTTC. This gives the protein CASSQDIPLAGGLDEQFF.

This clonotype was found a few times. The chain employs TRBV10-3 and TRBJ2-5; possibly TRBD1 for D (5 bases). Trimming left V 5 bases short and J 2 bases short, with 15 bases between. Germline V gene lookup returns CDR1 ENHRY and CDR2 SYGVKD. The CDR3 extends over 15 amino acids. The CDR3, as DNA: TGTGCCATCAGTCGAGACCGACAGTTACAAGAGACCCAGTACTTC. Encoded protein: CAISRDRQLQETQYF.

The rearrangement uses TRBV5-1 and TRBJ2-1; tentatively, D is TRBD2 (7 bases). V lost 2 bases to trimming and J lost 2 bases, with 14 bases between them. Germline CDR1 and CDR2: SGHRS and YFSETQ. CDR3 length: 16 amino acids. The DNA of the CDR3 is TGCGCCAGCAGCTTCAACCCCGGGGGGCCCTACAATGAGCAGTTCTTC. It specifies CASSFNPGGPYNEQFF.

This clonotype has only a few counts. The V gene is TRBV19, the J gene TRBJ1-5; weak D call: TRBD1 (6 bases). V dropped 6 bases and J dropped 2 bases, with 11 bases sitting between them. The CDR3 is 14 residues long. Looked up from germline, CDR1 is LNHDA and CDR2 is SQIVND (reference sequence). The CDR3 coding sequence is TGTGCCAGTAGGAACAGGGATGGCAATCAGCCCCAGCATTTT. This gives the protein CASRNRDGNQPQHF.

The chain uses TRBV14 and TRBJ1-5, with D perhaps TRBD1 (5 bases). CDR1 and CDR2 from the germline V gene are SGHDN and FVKESK. Trimming left V 0 bases short and J 7 bases short, with 13 bases between. This CDR3 is 15 amino acids long. CDR3 DNA: TGTGCCAGCAGCCAAGATTTCACCGGGGGGCAGCCCCAGCATTTT. As protein: CASSQDFTGGQPQHF.

This clonotype was observed a handful of times. The chain carries TRBV7-8 and TRBJ2-5; 8 positions match TRBD2. From germline, CDR1 is SGHVS and CDR2 FQNEAQ. V shed 5 bases and J 4 bases; nucleotides not matched to a gene: 9. The CDR3 has 15 residues. The CDR3: CASSLLAGGLETQYF. In nucleotides, the CDR3 is TGTGCCAGCAGCCTCTTGGCGGGGGGATTAGAGACCCAGTACTTC.

This clonotype showed up just a few times. The chain combines TRBV19 with TRBJ2-1, with 8 bases lining up with TRBD2. With 6 bases clipped from V and 2 bases from J, the junction kept 15 bases outside the gene matches. The CDR3 consists of 18 residues. Per germline, CDR1 LNHDA and CDR2 SQIVND (reference sequence). DNA of the CDR3: TGTGCCAGTAGGCCCACCCGGGGCGGGAGGACGGCCTACAATGAGCAGTTCTTC. It codes for CASRPTRGGRTAYNEQFF.

The chain has TRBV14 and TRBJ2-3; 9 positions match TRBD1. Germline trimming cut 0 bases from V and 0 bases from J; bases unmatched to any gene: 7. The CDR3 contains 18 residues. Germline values: CDR1 SGHDN, CDR2 FVKESK. In nucleotides, the CDR3 is TGTGCCAGCAGCCAAGATTTGGGACAGGGCTCTAGCACAGATACGCAGTATTTT. Protein: CASSQDLGQGSSTDTQYF.

The gene calls are TRBV11-2 and TRBJ1-1; 8 bases are shared with TRBD1. This CDR3 is built from 15 residues. Germline CDR1 is SGHAT and CDR2 is FQNNGV. Trimming cost V 7 bases and J 2 bases; bases outside gene matches: 9. The CDR3 region is CASTKTGTGNTEAFF. The CDR3 DNA is TGTGCCAGCACAAAGACCGGGACAGGTAACACTGAAGCTTTCTTT. The whole variable domain, remainder taken from reference TRBV11-2 and TRBJ1-1, is EAGVAQSPRYKIIEKRQSVAFWCNPISGHATLYWYQQILGQGPKLLIQFQNNGVVDDSQLPKDRFSAERLKGVDSTLKIQPAKLEDSAVYLCASTKTGTGNTEAFFGQGTRLTVV.

CDR3 sequence (DNA): TGTGCCAGCAGCCCTGGACAGACTAACTATGGCTACACCTTC. Protein sequence: CASSPGQTNYGYTF. The chain is built from TRBV7-9 and TRBJ1-2, with a tentative D call TRBD1 (6 bases). CDR3 length: 14 amino acids. Trimming cost V 5 bases and J 0 bases, with 10 bases left between them. Germline V gene lookup returns CDR1 SEHNR and CDR2 FQNEAQ (reference sequence).

This clonotype was seen many times. This chain connects TRBV7-6 to TRBJ2-2; D gene unclear. This CDR3 comprises 11 residues. Germline CDR1 and CDR2: SGHVS and FNYEAQ. Trimming cost V 4 bases and J 8 bases, with 5 bases left between them. The CDR3 DNA follows: TGTGCCAGCAGCTCGGTGGGGGAGCTGTTTTTT. This gives the protein CASSSVGELFF.

This rearrangement joins TRBV7-6 to TRBJ2-1; tentative D call: TRBD1 (5 bases). The germline gives CDR1 SGHVS, CDR2 FNYEAQ. V was trimmed by 0 bases and J by 5 bases, leaving 11 bases between them. The CDR3 extends over 15 amino acids. Written as DNA, the CDR3 is TGTGCCAGCAGCTTAGCGAGACAGAGGCACAATGAGCAGTTCTTC. Translated, it gives CASSLARQRHNEQFF.

This clonotype showed up just a few times. The rearrangement uses TRBV20-1 and TRBJ2-5; D is possibly TRBD1 (6 bases). Trimming cost V 5 bases and J 2 bases, with 15 bases left between them. The CDR3 has 14 amino acids. Germline assignment: CDR1 DFQATT and CDR2 SNEGSKA (reference sequence). The CDR3 nucleotides are TGCAGTGCTTCACCGTTTAGGGGGCAAGAGACCCAGTACTTC. Its protein product is CSASPFRGQETQYF.

The chain links TRBV15 to TRBJ1-2; tentative D call: TRBD1 (5 bases). CDR1 is LNHNV and CDR2 is YYDKDF in the germline V gene (reference sequence). The CDR3 consists of 16 residues. The V and J ends lost 0 bases and 5 bases respectively, with 16 bases between them. The CDR3 here is CATSRDRGAGPYGYTF. CDR3 in DNA: TGTGCCACCAGCAGAGATCGGGGCGCAGGCCCGTATGGCTACACCTTC.